The T cell receptor beta chain under discussion was sequenced for a study of shared clonotypes between healthy human individuals. Points from the study as a whole: A limitation of the genetic and exposure-history diversity represented arose from few donors.

Repertoires were generated with immunoSEQ multiplex PCR, while TCRdb's copy carries only in-frame clones and drops some. The profile shows about a million clones, roughly 70% of them singletons. Details on this clone: Its antigen is unknown.

The TCR was taken from a man aged 18 to 35 in good health. Sample: memory CD4+ T cells sorted from blood. Subset noted: CD45RA-negative fraction.

The CDR3 nucleotides are TGTGCCAGCAGCTTCCCAGGCTCCCCGGGTGGCTACACCTTC. It yields the protein CASSFPGSPGGYTF. V is TRBV9 and J is TRBJ1-2; D gene uncertain. Germline-derived CDR1 and CDR2 are SGDLS and YYNGEE. This CDR3 has 14 amino acids. Trimming took off 4 bases at V and 7 bases at J, with 17 bases between the two ends.